This T cell receptor beta chain comes out of a study of OX40 agonist ivuxolimab in advanced cancers. Whole-study context: The patients got ivuxolimab, which is an agonistic anti-OX40 (CD134) antibody.

The data were produced by immunoSEQ multiplex PCR, yet TCRdb's version contains in-frame clones alone and is incomplete. The table has tens of thousands of clones, roughly 86% seen once; the top ten hold around 3.7%. The J segment lost 4 bases and the V segment lost 7 bases, leaving 4 bases of the junction unmatched. The CDR3 is 12 residues long. CDR1 is MNHNS and CDR2 is SASEGT in the germline V gene. This clone was detected a few times. With autoimmune disease history or systemic immunosuppression, patients were excluded. The sequences come from CD4+ or CD8+ T cells sorted from blood, collected in a trial of the OX40 agonist ivuxolimab. J is TRBJ2-7 and V is TRBV6-1; 7 nucleotides line up with TRBD2. The TCR originated in an adult with an advanced solid tumor such as melanoma, head and neck, liver or kidney cancer. CDR3 protein: CASTRREYEQYF. CDR3 coding DNA: TGTGCCAGCACTCGGCGGGAGTACGAGCAGTACTTC.